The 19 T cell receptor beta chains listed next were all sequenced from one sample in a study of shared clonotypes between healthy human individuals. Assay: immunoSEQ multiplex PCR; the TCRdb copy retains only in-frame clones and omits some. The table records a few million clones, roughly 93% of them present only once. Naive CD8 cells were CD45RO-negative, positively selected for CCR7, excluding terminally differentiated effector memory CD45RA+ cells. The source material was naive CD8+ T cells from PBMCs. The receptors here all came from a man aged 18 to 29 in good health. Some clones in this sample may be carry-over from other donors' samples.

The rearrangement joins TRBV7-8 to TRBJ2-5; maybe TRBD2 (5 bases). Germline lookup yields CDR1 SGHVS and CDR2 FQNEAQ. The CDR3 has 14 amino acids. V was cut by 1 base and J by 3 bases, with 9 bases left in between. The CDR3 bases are TGTGCCAGCAGCTTAGGGCTAGCCAAAGAGACCCAGTACTTC. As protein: CASSLGLAKETQYF.

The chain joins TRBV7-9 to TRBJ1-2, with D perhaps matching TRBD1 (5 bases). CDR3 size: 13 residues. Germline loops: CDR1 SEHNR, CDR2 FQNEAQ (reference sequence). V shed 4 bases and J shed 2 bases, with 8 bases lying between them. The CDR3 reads CASSYGHNYGYTF. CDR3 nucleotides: TGTGCCAGCAGCTATGGACACAACTATGGCTACACCTTC. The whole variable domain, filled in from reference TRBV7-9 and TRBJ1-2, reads DTGVSQNPRHKITKRGQNVTFRCDPISEHNRLYWYRQTLGQGPEFLTYFQNEAQLEKSRLLSDRFSAERPKGSFSTLEIQRTEQGDSAMYLCASSYGHNYGYTFGSGTRLTVV.

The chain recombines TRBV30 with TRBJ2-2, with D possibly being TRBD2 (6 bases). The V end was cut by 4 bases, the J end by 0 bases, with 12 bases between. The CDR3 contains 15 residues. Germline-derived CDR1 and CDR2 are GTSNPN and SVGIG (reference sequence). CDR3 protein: CAWTGGNSNTGELFF. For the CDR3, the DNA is TGTGCCTGGACTGGGGGGAACTCGAACACCGGGGAGCTGTTTTTT. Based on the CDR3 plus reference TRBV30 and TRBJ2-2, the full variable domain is SQTIHQWPATLVQPVGSPLSLECTVEGTSNPNLYWYRQAAGRGLQLLFYSVGIGQISSEVPQNLSASRPQDRQFILSSKKLLLSDSGFYLCAWTGGNSNTGELFFGEGSRLTVL.

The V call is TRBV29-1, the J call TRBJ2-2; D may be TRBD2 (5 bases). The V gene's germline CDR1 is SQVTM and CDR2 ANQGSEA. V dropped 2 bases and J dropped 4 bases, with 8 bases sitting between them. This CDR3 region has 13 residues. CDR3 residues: CSVESGSTGELFF. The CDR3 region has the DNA TGCAGCGTTGAAAGTGGGAGCACCGGGGAGCTGTTTTTT.

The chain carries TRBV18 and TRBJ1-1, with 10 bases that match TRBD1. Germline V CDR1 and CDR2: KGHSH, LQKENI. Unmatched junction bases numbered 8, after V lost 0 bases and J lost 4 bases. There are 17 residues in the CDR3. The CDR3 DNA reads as TGTGCCAGCTCACCACCGAAGGGGACAGGGGCGGCCACTGAAGCTTTCTTT. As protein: CASSPPKGTGAATEAFF.

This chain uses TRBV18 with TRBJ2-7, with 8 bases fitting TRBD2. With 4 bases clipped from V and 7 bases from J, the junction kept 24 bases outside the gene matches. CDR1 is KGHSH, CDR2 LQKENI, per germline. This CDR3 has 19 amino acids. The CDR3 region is CASSLLMVGRATTPREQYF. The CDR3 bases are TGTGCCAGCTCACTCTTGATGGTCGGGAGGGCCACGACCCCCCGGGAGCAGTACTTC. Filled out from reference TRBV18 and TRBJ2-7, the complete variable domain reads NAGVMQNPRHLVRRRGQEARLRCSPMKGHSHVYWYRQLPEEGLKFMVYLQKENIIDESGMPKERFSAEFPKEGPSILRIQQVVRGDSAAYFCASSLLMVGRATTPREQYFGPGTRLTVT.

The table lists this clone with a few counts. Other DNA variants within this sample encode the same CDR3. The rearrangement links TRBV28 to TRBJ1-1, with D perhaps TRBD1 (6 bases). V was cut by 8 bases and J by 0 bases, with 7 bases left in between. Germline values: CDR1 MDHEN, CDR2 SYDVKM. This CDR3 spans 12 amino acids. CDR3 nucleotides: TGTGCCAGCGGACAGATGAACACTGAAGCTTTCTTT. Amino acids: CASGQMNTEAFF. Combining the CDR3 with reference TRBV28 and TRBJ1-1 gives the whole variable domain DVKVTQSSRYLVKRTGEKVFLECVQDMDHENMFWYRQDPGLGLRLIYFSYDVKMKEKGDIPEGYSVSREKKERFSLILESASTNQTSMYLCASGQMNTEAFFGQGTRLTVV.

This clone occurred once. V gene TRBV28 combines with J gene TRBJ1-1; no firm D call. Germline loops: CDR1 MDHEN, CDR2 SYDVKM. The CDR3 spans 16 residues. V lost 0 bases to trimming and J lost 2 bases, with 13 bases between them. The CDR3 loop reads CASSLWRLQDNTEAFF. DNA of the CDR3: TGTGCCAGCAGTTTATGGAGGCTGCAGGACAACACTGAAGCTTTCTTT.

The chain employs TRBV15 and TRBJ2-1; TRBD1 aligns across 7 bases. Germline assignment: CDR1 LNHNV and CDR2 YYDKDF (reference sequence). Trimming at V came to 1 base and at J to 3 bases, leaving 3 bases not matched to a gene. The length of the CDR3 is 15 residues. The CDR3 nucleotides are TGTGCCACCAGCAGAGGGGACAGCGTCTACAATGAGCAGTTCTTC. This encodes CATSRGDSVYNEQFF.

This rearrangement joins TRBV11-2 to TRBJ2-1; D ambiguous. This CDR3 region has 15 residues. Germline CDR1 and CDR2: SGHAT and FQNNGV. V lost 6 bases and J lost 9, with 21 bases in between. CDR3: CASRSGEQKVGEQFF. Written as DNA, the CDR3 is TGTGCCAGCAGATCAGGTGAACAAAAAGTAGGTGAGCAGTTCTTC.

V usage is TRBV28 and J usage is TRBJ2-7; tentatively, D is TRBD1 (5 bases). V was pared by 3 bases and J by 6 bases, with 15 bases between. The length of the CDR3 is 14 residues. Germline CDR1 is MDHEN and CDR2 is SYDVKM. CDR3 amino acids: CASSFGAGSSEQYF. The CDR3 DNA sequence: TGTGCCAGCAGTTTTGGTGCAGGGTCGAGCGAGCAGTACTTC.

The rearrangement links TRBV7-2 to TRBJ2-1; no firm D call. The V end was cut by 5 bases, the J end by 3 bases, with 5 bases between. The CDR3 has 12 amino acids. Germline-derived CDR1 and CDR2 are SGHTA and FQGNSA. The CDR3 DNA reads TGTGCCAGCAGCCCATACTACAATGAGCAGTTCTTC. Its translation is CASSPYYNEQFF. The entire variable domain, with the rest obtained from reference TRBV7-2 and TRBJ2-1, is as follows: GAGVSQSPSNKVTEKGKDVELRCDPISGHTALYWYRQSLGQGLEFLIYFQGNSAPDKSGLPSDRFSAERTGGSVSTLTIQRTQQEDSAVYLCASSPYYNEQFFGPGTRLTVL.

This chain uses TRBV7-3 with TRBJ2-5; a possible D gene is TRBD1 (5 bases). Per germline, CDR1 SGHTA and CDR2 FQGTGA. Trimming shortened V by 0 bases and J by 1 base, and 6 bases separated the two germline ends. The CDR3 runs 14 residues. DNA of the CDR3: TGTGCCAGCAGCTTAACAACAGGCCAAGAGACCCAGTACTTC. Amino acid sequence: CASSLTTGQETQYF. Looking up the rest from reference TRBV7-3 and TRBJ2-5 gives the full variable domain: GAGVSQTPSNKVTEKGKYVELRCDPISGHTALYWYRQSLGQGPEFLIYFQGTGAADDSGLPNDRFFAVRPEGSVSTLKIQRTERGDSAVYLCASSLTTGQETQYFGPGTRLLVL.

CDR3 sequence (DNA): TGTGCCAGCAGTCCCGGACAGGCCCACGATACGCAGTATTTT. Translation: CASSPGQAHDTQYF. This rearrangement joins TRBV28 to TRBJ2-3; TRBD1 aligns across 7 bases. Trimming cost V 5 bases and J 6 bases; bases outside gene matches: 8. CDR3 length: 14 residues. CDR1 and CDR2 (germline): MDHEN, SYDVKM.

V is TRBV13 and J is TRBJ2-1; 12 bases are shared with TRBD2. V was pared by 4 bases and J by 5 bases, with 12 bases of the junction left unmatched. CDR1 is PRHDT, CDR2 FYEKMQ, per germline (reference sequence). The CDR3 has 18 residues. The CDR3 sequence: CASSSKTSGSFYHNEQFF. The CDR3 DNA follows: TGTGCCAGCAGCTCGAAGACTAGCGGGAGTTTTTACCACAATGAGCAGTTCTTC. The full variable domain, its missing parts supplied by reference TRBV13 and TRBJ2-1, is AAGVIQSPRHLIKEKRETATLKCYPIPRHDTVYWYQQGPGQDPQFLISFYEKMQSDKGSIPDRFSAQQFSDYHSELNMSSLELGDSALYFCASSSKTSGSFYHNEQFFGPGTRLTVL.

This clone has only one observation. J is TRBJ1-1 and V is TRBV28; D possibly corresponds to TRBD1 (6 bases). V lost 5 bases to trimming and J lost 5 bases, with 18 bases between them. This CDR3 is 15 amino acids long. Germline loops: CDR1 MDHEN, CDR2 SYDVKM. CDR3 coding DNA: TGTGCCAGCAGTCCTACCCTCCTAGGGGGAACTGAAGCTTTCTTT. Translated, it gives CASSPTLLGGTEAFF.

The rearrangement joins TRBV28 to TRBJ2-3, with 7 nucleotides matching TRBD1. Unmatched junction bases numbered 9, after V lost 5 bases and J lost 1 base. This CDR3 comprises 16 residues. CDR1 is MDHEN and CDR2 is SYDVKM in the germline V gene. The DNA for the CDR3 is TGTGCCAGCAGTACTTACAGGGGTAGGGGCACAGATACGCAGTATTTT. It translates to CASSTYRGRGTDTQYF.

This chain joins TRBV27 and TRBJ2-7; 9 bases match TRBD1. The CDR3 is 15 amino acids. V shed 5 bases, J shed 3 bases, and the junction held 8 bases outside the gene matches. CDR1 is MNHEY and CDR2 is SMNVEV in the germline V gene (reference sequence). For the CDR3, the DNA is TGTGCCAGCAGTGCGCCGGGACAGGGTCTCTACGAGCAGTACTTC. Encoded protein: CASSAPGQGLYEQYF.

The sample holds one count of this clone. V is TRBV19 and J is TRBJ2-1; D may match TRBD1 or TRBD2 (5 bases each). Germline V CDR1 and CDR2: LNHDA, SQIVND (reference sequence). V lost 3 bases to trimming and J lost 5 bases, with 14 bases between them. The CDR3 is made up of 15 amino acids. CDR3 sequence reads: CASSIPRDLHNEQFF. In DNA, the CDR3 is TGTGCCAGTAGTATTCCCCGGGACCTCCACAATGAGCAGTTCTTC.